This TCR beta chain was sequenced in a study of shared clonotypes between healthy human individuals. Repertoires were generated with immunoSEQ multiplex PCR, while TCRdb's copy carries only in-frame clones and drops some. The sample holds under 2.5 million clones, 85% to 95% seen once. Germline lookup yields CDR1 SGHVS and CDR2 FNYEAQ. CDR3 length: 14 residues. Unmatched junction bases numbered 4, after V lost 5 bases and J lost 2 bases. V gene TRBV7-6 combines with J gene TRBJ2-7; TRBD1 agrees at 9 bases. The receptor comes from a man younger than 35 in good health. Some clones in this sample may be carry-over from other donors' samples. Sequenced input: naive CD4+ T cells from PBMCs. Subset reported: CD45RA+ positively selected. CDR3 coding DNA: TGTGCCAGCAGCCCCGGGACAGGGACCTACGAGCAGTACTTC. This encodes CASSPGTGTYEQYF.